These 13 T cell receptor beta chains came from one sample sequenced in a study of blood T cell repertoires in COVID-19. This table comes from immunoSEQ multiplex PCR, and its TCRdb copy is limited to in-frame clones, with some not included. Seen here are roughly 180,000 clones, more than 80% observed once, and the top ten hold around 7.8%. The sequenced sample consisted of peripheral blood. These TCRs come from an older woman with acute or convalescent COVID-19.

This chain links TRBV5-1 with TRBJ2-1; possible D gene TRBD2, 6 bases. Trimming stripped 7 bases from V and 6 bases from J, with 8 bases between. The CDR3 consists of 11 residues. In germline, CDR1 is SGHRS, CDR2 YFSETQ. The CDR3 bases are TGCGCCAGCGCCGGGGGCAATGAGCAGTTCTTC. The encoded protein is CASAGGNEQFF. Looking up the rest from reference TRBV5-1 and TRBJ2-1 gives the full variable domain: KAGVTQTPRYLIKTRGQQVTLSCSPISGHRSVSWYQQTPGQGLQFLFEYFSETQRNKGNFPGRFSGRQFSNSRSEMNVSTLELGDSALYLCASAGGNEQFFGPGTRLTVL.

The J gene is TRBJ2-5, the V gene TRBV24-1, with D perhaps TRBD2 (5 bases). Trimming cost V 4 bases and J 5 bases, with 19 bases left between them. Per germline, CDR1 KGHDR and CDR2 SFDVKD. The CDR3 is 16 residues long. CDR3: CATSDPVTPGMETQYF. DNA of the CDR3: TGTGCCACCAGTGACCCTGTGACCCCCGGGATGGAGACCCAGTACTTC.

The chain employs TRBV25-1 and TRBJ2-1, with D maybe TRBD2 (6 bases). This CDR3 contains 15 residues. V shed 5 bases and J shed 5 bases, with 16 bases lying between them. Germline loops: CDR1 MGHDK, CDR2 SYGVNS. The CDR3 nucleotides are TGTGCCAGCAGTAGGCAGGAGGGCTTGGACAATGAGCAGTTCTTC. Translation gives CASSRQEGLDNEQFF. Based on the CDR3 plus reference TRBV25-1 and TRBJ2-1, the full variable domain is EADIYQTPRYLVIGTGKKITLECSQTMGHDKMYWYQQDPGMELHLIHYSYGVNSTEKGDLSSESTVSRIRTEHFPLTLESARPSHTSQYLCASSRQEGLDNEQFFGPGTRLTVL.

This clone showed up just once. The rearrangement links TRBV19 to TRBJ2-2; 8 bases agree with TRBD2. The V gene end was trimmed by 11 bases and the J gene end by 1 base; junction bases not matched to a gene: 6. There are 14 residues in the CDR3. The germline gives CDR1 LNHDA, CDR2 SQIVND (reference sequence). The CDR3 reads CACREGGNTGELFF. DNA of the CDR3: TGTGCCTGTCGGGAGGGAGGGAACACCGGGGAGCTGTTTTTT.

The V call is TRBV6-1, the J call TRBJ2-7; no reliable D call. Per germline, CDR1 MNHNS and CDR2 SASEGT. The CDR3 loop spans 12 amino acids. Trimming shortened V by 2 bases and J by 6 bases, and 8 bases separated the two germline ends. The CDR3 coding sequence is TGTGCCAGCAGTGAATCCCCCATCGAGCAGTACTTC. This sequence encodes CASSESPIEQYF.

The CDR3 spells CASSLGTDGGYTF. In nucleotides, the CDR3 is TGTGCCAGCAGCTTAGGGACAGATGGAGGCTACACCTTC. The chain employs TRBV7-2 and TRBJ1-2; a weak D match, TRBD1 (6 bases). The V gene's germline CDR1 is SGHTA and CDR2 FQGNSA. Trimming cost V 1 base and J 8 bases, with 11 bases left between them. CDR3 length: 13 residues.

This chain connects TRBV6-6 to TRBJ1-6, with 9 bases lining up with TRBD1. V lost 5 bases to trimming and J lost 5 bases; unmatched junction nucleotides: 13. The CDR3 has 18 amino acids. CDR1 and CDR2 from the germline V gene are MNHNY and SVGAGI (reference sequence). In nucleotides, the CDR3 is TGTGCCAGCAGTCCACGTGGGACAGGGTGGGCCAATAATTCACCCCTCCACTTT. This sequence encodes CASSPRGTGWANNSPLHF.

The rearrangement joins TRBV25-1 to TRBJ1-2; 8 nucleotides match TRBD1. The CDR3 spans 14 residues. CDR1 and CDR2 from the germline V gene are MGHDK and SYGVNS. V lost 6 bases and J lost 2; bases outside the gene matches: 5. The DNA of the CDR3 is TGTGCCAGCAGACCGACAGGGGCGAACTATGGCTACACCTTC. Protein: CASRPTGANYGYTF.

As DNA, the CDR3 is TGTGCCAGCACCTCCAGTACTAGATACAAGAATGAAAAACTGTTTTTT. Translation: CASTSSTRYKNEKLFF. This rearrangement joins TRBV28 to TRBJ1-4; D not certain. The CDR3 has 16 residues. Trimming left V 7 bases short and J 5 bases short, with 20 bases between. Per germline, CDR1 MDHEN and CDR2 SYDVKM.

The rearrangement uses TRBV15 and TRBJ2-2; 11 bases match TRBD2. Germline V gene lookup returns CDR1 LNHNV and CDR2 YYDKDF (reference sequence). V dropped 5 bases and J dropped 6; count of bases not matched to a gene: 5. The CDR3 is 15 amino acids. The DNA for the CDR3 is TGTGCCACCAGCCCGGGACTAGCGGTTGCCGGGGAGCTGTTTTTT. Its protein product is CATSPGLAVAGELFF.

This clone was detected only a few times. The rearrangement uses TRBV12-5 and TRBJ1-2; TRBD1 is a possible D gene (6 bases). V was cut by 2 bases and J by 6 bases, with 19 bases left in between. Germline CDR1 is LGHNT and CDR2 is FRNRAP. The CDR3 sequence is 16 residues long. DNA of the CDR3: TGTGCTAGTGGTTTGCACCATGGGACACTGGCGGATGGCTACACCTTC. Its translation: CASGLHHGTLADGYTF.

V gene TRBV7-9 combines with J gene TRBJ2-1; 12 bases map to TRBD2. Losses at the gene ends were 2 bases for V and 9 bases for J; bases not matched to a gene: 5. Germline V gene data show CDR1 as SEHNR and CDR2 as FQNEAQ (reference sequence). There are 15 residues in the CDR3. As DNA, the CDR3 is TGTGCCAGCAGCTTATCTAGCGGGAGGGCGGGTGAGCAGTTCTTC. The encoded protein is CASSLSSGRAGEQFF. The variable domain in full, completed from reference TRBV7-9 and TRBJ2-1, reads DTGVSQNPRHKITKRGQNVTFRCDPISEHNRLYWYRQTLGQGPEFLTYFQNEAQLEKSRLLSDRFSAERPKGSFSTLEIQRTEQGDSAMYLCASSLSSGRAGEQFFGPGTRLTVL.

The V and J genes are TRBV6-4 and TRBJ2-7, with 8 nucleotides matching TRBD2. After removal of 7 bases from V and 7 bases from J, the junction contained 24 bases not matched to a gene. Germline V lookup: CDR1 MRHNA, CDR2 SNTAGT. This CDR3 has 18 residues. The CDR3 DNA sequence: TGTGCCAGCACTTATACCGTAGCGGGAATTCACCCTACGGGGGAGCAGTACGTC. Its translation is CASTYTVAGIHPTGEQYV.